A single sample is the source of the 8 T cell receptor beta chains below, sequenced in a study of early T cells in non-severe SARS-CoV-2 infection (TCRdb year 2021). Libraries were prepared through 5' RACE. Sequencing instrument: NextSeq 500. The public reads were run again by TCRdb, first through fastp at Q25 and then through MiXCR, and only productive beta chains were kept. Each entry merges the rows of one CDR3 protein and shows their most common DNA and genes. The sample table lists roughly 57,000 distinct CDR3 sequences, around 13% of them with a count of one. The top ten constitute 1.3% to 1.5% of the sample. The sequenced material came from whole blood. The source is an adult who was a healthcare worker with PCR-confirmed SARS-CoV-2 infection or an uninfected control (not recorded which).

The V call is TRBV28, the J call TRBJ1-1, with 9 positions matching TRBD1. The V segment lost 5 bases and the J segment 10 bases; nucleotides outside the gene matches: 11. CDR1 is MDHEN, CDR2 SYDVKM, per germline. The CDR3 loop spans 14 amino acids. CDR3 protein: CASSPPGQGLGAFF. CDR3 DNA: TGTGCCAGCAGTCCACCGGGACAGGGCTTGGGAGCTTTCTTT.

The rearrangement links TRBV12-3 or TRBV12-4 to TRBJ2-5, with 9 bases lining up with TRBD1. V lost 5 bases to trimming and J lost 9 bases; unmatched junction nucleotides: 10. CDR3 length: 14 amino acids. The CDR3 here is CASSRQGGFGPQYF. The CDR3 coding sequence is TGTGCCAGCAGTCGACAGGGGGGGTTTGGGCCCCAGTACTTC.

This chain connects TRBV7-6 to TRBJ2-7; 8 bases are a match to TRBD1. This CDR3 has 15 residues. Germline V gene lookup returns CDR1 SGHVS and CDR2 FNYEAQ. Trimming took 5 bases from V and 1 from J; bases not matched to a gene: 7. This chain's CDR3 is CASSPGRGQSYEQYF. The CDR3 DNA is TGTGCCAGCAGCCCTGGCAGGGGGCAGTCCTACGAGCAGTACTTC.

This chain uses TRBV6-6 with TRBJ2-2, with 9 positions matching TRBD2. With 11 bases clipped from V and 10 bases from J, the junction kept 14 bases outside the gene matches. Looked up from germline, CDR1 is MNHNY and CDR2 is SVGAGI (reference sequence). The CDR3 sequence is 14 residues long. The CDR3 DNA reads as TGTGCCGGATCCGGGACTAGCCCGACAGCGGAGCTGTTTTTT. Amino acid sequence: CAGSGTSPTAELFF.

This clonotype was detected many times. This chain connects TRBV20-1 to TRBJ1-6; D perhaps matches TRBD1 (5 bases). CDR3 length equals 13 residues. Germline loops: CDR1 DFQATT, CDR2 SNEGSKA (reference sequence). V was cut by 0 bases and J by 10 bases, with 10 bases left in between. The CDR3 reads CSAREAGSSPLHF. The CDR3 nucleotides read TGCAGTGCTAGAGAGGCAGGGAGCTCACCCCTCCACTTT.

The chain combines TRBV29-1 with TRBJ1-1, with TRBD1 as a possible D gene (5 bases). The CDR3 extends over 12 amino acids. The V gene's germline CDR1 is SQVTM and CDR2 ANQGSEA. V lost 8 bases and J 7 bases, leaving 17 bases between the germline ends. Here the CDR3 reads CSSLGQNFEAFF. The CDR3 coding sequence is TGCAGCTCCCTTGGACAAAATTTTGAAGCTTTCTTT.

This CDR3 reads CASIPNGASYNEQFF. DNA of the CDR3: TGTGCCAGCATCCCAAATGGTGCCTCCTACAATGAGCAGTTCTTC. J is TRBJ2-1 and V is TRBV7-2; D is unresolved. From germline, CDR1 is SGHTA and CDR2 FQGNSA. The germline V and J ends were trimmed by 7 bases and 0 bases, with 13 bases remaining between them. The CDR3 totals 15 residues.

This clonotype was counted at least ten times. The chain is built from TRBV5-4 and TRBJ2-3; a possible D gene is TRBD1 (5 bases). This CDR3 has 13 amino acids. CDR1 and CDR2 (germline): SGHNT, YYREEE (reference sequence). With 5 bases removed from V and 7 bases from J, the gap between germline ends came to 14 bases. The DNA of the CDR3 is TGTGCCAGCAGAACCGTTGGGGCCCATACGCAGTATTTT. Protein sequence: CASRTVGAHTQYF.